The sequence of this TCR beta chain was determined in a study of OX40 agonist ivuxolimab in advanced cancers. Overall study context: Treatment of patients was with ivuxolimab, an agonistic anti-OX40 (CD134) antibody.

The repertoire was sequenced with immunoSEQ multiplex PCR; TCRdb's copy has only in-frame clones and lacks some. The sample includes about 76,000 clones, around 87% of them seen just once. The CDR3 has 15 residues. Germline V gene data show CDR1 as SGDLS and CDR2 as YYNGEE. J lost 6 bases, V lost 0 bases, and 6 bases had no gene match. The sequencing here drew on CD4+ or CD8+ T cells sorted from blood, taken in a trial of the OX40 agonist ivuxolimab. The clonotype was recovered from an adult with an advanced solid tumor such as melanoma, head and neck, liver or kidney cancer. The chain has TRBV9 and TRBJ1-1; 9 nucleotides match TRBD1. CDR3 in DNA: TGTGCCAGCAGCGTAGCGGGACAGGGTAGTCCTGAAGCTTTCTTT. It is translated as CASSVAGQGSPEAFF.